Listed below are T cell receptor beta chains from one sample, sequenced in a study of vaccination effects on CD4 cells after COVID-19. Which antigens these TCRs recognize remains unknown. Measured with immunoSEQ multiplex PCR; TCRdb has only the in-frame clones, and not every one. The sample contains tens of thousands of clones, 55% to 75% of which appear only once. Sequencing was performed on CD4+ T cells from PBMCs cultured without peptide, taken before COVID-19 vaccination. The receptors stem from a human donor who had a prior SARS-CoV-2 infection. Each CDR3 is given with its conserved first and last residue. The order of the fields is clone size, D gene, J gene, V gene, CDR3 DNA, CDR3 protein. D genes are given only for firm matches. For some rows the clone size is stated as once, few or many, or as a class when expanded; others skip it.

few,-,TRBJ2-1,TRBV4-2,TGTGCCAGCAGCCAAGGTGCTAGCCCTCAGGCTGAGCAGTTCTTC,CASSQGASPQAEQFF
-,-,TRBJ1-1,TRBV19,TGTGCCAGTAGCCCGATCGGGAACACTGAAGCTTTCTTT,CASSPIGNTEAFF
-,TRBD2,TRBJ2-7,TRBV11-2,TGTGCCAGCAGCAGACTAGCGGGGGCCTACGAGCAGTACTTC,CASSRLAGAYEQYF
-,TRBD1,TRBJ1-1,TRBV7-2,TGTGCCAGCAGCCTAAGGACAGGCACTGAAGCTTTCTTT,CASSLRTGTEAFF
-,TRBD1,TRBJ2-7,TRBV7-2,TGTGCCAGCAGCTTAGCCAGACAGGGGATGGGGGAGCAGTACTTC,CASSLARQGMGEQYF
-,-,TRBJ2-2,TRBV14,TGTGCCAGCAGCCGCTGGTCCGCGGACACCGGGGAGCTGTTTTTT,CASSRWSADTGELFF
-,TRBD1,TRBJ2-3,TRBV6-5,TGTGCCAGCAGTTACTTCCAGGGGGCAGATACGCAGTATTTT,CASSYFQGADTQYF
-,TRBD2,TRBJ2-1,TRBV4-1,TGCGCCAGCAGCCAATTTATAGCGGGAGGTAGGAATGAGCAGTTCTTC,CASSQFIAGGRNEQFF
-,-,TRBJ2-3,TRBV4-2,TGTGCCAGCAGCCAAGAAGATAGCAGGGGCGCAGATACGCAGTATTTT,CASSQEDSRGADTQYF
few,-,TRBJ2-1,TRBV25-1,TGTGCCAGCAGTGAATACGGCAACTCCTACAATGAGCAGTTCTTC,CASSEYGNSYNEQFF
-,-,TRBJ2-5,TRBV6-6,TGTGCCAGCAGTTTTGGTGGAGAAGAGACCCAGTACTTC,CASSFGGEETQYF
-,-,TRBJ2-5,TRBV4-1,TGCGCCAGCAGCCTCAGGGCCACGGGTTTCCAGGGCACGGGTCAAGAGACCCAGTACTTC,CASSLRATGFQGTGQETQYF
-,-,TRBJ2-5,TRBV7-2,TGTGCCAGCAGCCCCCTCAGCGACCAAGAGACCCAGTACTTC,CASSPLSDQETQYF
-,-,TRBJ1-1,TRBV28,TGTGCCAGCTTCTCAGTGGCAGGGGCGGGGACCACTGAAGCTTTCTTT,CASFSVAGAGTTEAFF
-,TRBD2,TRBJ2-3,TRBV10-3,TGTGCCATCACCCAAGCGGGAAACACAGATACGCAGTATTTT,CAITQAGNTDTQYF
few,-,TRBJ1-2,TRBV6-5,TGTGCCAGCAGGACCGCAGGTGTTCGGGGTGGCTACACCTTC,CASRTAGVRGGYTF
few,-,TRBJ1-1,TRBV2,TGTGCCAGCAGTGATAGGGGTGTAAGGAACACTGAAGCTTTCTTT,CASSDRGVRNTEAFF
once,TRBD1,TRBJ2-7,TRBV27,TGTGCCAGCAGAAAACGGGACAGGTCCTACGAGCAGTACTTC,CASRKRDRSYEQYF
-,TRBD2,TRBJ2-5,TRBV6-2/TRBV6-3,TGTGCCAGCAGTAGAGCGGGAGTGGGGGGAGAGACCCAGTACTTC,CASSRAGVGGETQYF
-,TRBD1,TRBJ1-4,TRBV4-2,TGTGCCAGCAGCCTTCTCAACAGGGGCGGTAATGAAAAACTGTTTTTT,CASSLLNRGGNEKLFF
-,-,TRBJ2-5,TRBV5-5,TGTGCCAGCAGCTCCCCCGTTATGCAAGAGACCCAGTACTTC,CASSSPVMQETQYF
-,TRBD2,TRBJ2-5,TRBV4-3,TGCGCCAGCAGCCAAGGGCGGGAGACGTGGGAGACCCAGTACTTC,CASSQGRETWETQYF
-,-,TRBJ2-2,TRBV12-3/TRBV12-4,TGTGCCAGCAGTTTTTACACCGGGGAGCTGTTTTTT,CASSFYTGELFF
-,-,TRBJ2-7,TRBV6-2/TRBV6-3,TGTGCCAGCAGTCAGACTAGGGCCTACGAGCAGTACTTC,CASSQTRAYEQYF
-,-,TRBJ1-4,TRBV5-4,TGTGCCAGCAGTTCACGAGCACAGGGTTCTGAAAAACTGTTTTTT,CASSSRAQGSEKLFF
few,TRBD1,TRBJ2-7,TRBV7-9,TGTGCCAGCAGCCTCGGGACAGCGACTTACTACGAGCAGTACTTC,CASSLGTATYYEQYF
-,TRBD2,TRBJ2-7,TRBV4-3,TGCGCCAGCAGCCCTTCCGGGACTAGCGGGGAAGCCTACGAGCAGTACTTC,CASSPSGTSGEAYEQYF
-,-,TRBJ1-1,TRBV6-5,TGTGCCAGCAGCAATTGGCCCTCGAAAGCTTTCTTT,CASSNWPSKAFF
-,-,TRBJ2-2,TRBV30,TGTGCCTGGAGTGTTTTGTCCGGGGAGCTGTTTTTT,CAWSVLSGELFF
once,TRBD2,TRBJ2-5,TRBV5-8,TGTGCCAGCAGCTTCGGAAAGAGCGGGGAACAAGAGACCCAGTACTTC,CASSFGKSGEQETQYF
-,TRBD2,TRBJ2-3,TRBV15,TGTGCCACCAGCAGAGCACTAGCGCGTAGCACAGATACGCAGTATTTT,CATSRALARSTDTQYF
-,TRBD2,TRBJ2-5,TRBV7-2,TGTGCCAGCAGCCCAGACCTAGCGGGGGGCCGGAGGGAGACCCAGTACTTC,CASSPDLAGGRRETQYF
-,-,TRBJ2-1,TRBV4-3,TGCGCCAGCAGCTTAAATGGGGGCTCCTACAATGAGCAGTTCTTC,CASSLNGGSYNEQFF
once,-,TRBJ2-1,TRBV5-6,TGTGCCAGCAGCCAGGCTCTCAGGGACGACCGGCAGTTCTTC,CASSQALRDDRQFF
-,TRBD1,TRBJ1-1,TRBV5-6,TGTGCCAGCAGGGAAACAGGGGGCTGGAACACTGAAGCTTTCTTT,CASRETGGWNTEAFF
-,-,TRBJ2-1,TRBV11-3,TGTGCCAGCAGCCCACTGGGGACGGCGGCGGAGCAGTTCTTC,CASSPLGTAAEQFF
-,-,TRBJ2-1,TRBV12-3/TRBV12-4,TGTGCCAGCAGGGAGTTATCCTACAATGAGCAGTTCTTC,CASRELSYNEQFF